This record looks at one T cell receptor beta chain sequence and its context. What it recognizes is unknown. This record belongs to a study of shared clonotypes between healthy human individuals. Study outcomes and limitations: Compared with memory subsets, naive subsets generally had larger estimated richness. Rarefaction curves obtained for sorted subsets showed sequencing incomplete despite large depth. Few donors limited the genetic and exposure-history diversity represented.

The CDR3 has 16 amino acids. The V segment lost 4 bases and the J segment 6 bases; nucleotides outside the gene matches: 6. Germline V gives CDR1 MDHEN, CDR2 SYDVKM. Original handling: Filtering was not the same, since immunoSEQ gave junction-only sequences without quality scores. The table came from immunoSEQ multiplex PCR; TCRdb's copy has only in-frame clones and leaves some out. The D gene and trimming were derived from the DNA, and the V and J assignments and clone size from that table. The sample shows approximately 500,000 clones, 96% of them seen only once. The source material was naive CD4+ T cells sorted from blood. Subset specified: CD45RA+ positively selected. This TCR was recovered from a woman in her 30s in good health. The J gene is TRBJ2-2, the V gene TRBV28; 12 bases line up with TRBD1. The CDR3 DNA reads as TGTGCCAGCAGTTATCCGGGACAGGGGGCCGCCGGGGAGCTGTTTTTT. Translated, it gives CASSYPGQGAAGELFF.